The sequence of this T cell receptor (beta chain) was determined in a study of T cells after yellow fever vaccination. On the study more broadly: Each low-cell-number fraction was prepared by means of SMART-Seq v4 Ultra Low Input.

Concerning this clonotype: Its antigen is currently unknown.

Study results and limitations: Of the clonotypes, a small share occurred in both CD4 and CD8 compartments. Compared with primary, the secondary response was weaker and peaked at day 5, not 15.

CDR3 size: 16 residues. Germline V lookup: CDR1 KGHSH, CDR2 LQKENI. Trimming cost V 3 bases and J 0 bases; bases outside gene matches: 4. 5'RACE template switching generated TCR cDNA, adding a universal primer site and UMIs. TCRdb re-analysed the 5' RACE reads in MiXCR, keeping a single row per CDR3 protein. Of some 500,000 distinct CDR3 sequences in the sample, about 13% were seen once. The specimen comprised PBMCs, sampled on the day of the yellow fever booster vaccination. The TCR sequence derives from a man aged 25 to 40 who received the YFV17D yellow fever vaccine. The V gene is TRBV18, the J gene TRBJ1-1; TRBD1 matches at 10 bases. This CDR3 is CASSPQTGGLNTEAFF. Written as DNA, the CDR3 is TGTGCCAGCTCACCCCAGACAGGGGGCCTGAACACTGAAGCTTTCTTT.